The TCR beta chain under discussion was sequenced for a study of CD8 T cells in ankylosing spondylitis. V shed 4 bases and J 0 bases; nucleotides not matched to a gene: 5. The germline gives CDR1 SGHRS, CDR2 YFSETQ. The CDR3 consists of 15 residues. Whole-study findings and limits: Reactive arthritis synovial fluid and blood previously showed some of these motif variants. Within peripheral blood, clones linked to disease were CD8+ and relatively rare. There was reportedly significant enrichment of clones that were disease-linked in matched ankylosing spondylitis synovial fluid. Seemingly distinctive of ankylosing spondylitis blood was a TCR beta motif formed by eight highly homologous variants.

Details on this clonotype: Its antigen is currently unknown.

In making TCR beta libraries, quantitative 5'-RACE with molecular barcodes was used. TCRdb re-called the 5' RACE reads with MiXCR, one entry per CDR3 protein. The profile shows a few hundred thousand distinct CDR3 sequences, 12% of them singletons. This TCR derives from a male donor with ankylosing spondylitis. V gene TRBV5-1 combines with J gene TRBJ2-3, with 7 positions matching TRBD2. Sequenced material: blood, either unsorted or a sorted T cell fraction (not recorded which). The CDR3: CASSVYSGSTDTQYF. Written as DNA, the CDR3 is TGCGCCAGCAGCGTGTATAGCGGGAGCACAGATACGCAGTATTTT.